This T cell receptor beta chain was sequenced in a study of PD-L1 blockade in urothelial cancer. Study context: Prior regimens of chemotherapy numbered 0 to 3 per patient. Counts from blood samples showed a median of 141,255 T cells.

Notes on this clone: The antigen remains undetermined.

The table came from immunoSEQ multiplex PCR; TCRdb's copy has only in-frame clones and leaves some out. The sample contains 20,000 to 25,000 clones, roughly 87% of which appear only once. General study points: Tumor-associated clones in the blood of durable-benefit patients grew more at 3 weeks.

The V end was cut by 3 bases, the J end by 6 bases, with 11 bases between. CDR1 and CDR2 from the germline V gene are SGHAT and FQNNGV. This CDR3 is 14 amino acids long. The receptor's source is a man aged 50-60 years with urothelial cancer. The genes are TRBV11-2 and TRBJ2-2, with a possible D match to TRBD1 (6 bases). Here the sequenced sample was PBMCs, taken around atezolizumab (anti-PD-L1) treatment. The CDR3 DNA sequence: TGTGCCAGCAGCTTGCAGGGGTTTGCCGGGGAGCTGTTTTTT. Its protein is CASSLQGFAGELFF.